This TCR beta chain appears in the sequencing data of a study of breast tumors, draining lymph nodes, adjacent tissues. Study-level findings and limits: Tumor repertoires ranked between lymph nodes and nontumor tissue in diversity, with V and J gene preferences. Data only fit, rather than demonstrated, lymph node origin of most tumor T cells. Most tumor T cells seemingly derive from lymph node, then expand in tumor.

The lymph nodes were axillary draining lymph nodes from breast cancer patients. A single record per CDR3 protein comes from TCRdb applying MiXCR to the multiplex PCR reads. Here the sample spans 130,000 or so distinct CDR3 sequences, 20% to 25% being singletons. This clonotype came up a few times. What it recognizes is unknown. This sequence originates from a female donor with breast cancer. Some clones in this sample may be carry-over from other donors' samples. Sequencing input: axillary lymph node tissue.

CDR3 region: CASSFRVSNQPQHF. The CDR3, as DNA: TGTGCCAGTAGTTTCAGGGTGAGCAATCAGCCCCAGCATTTT. The chain combines TRBV19 with TRBJ1-5; maybe TRBD1 (5 bases). CDR1 and CDR2 (germline): LNHDA, SQIVND (reference sequence). V was trimmed by 5 bases and J by 1 base, leaving 9 bases between them. The CDR3 sequence is 14 residues long.